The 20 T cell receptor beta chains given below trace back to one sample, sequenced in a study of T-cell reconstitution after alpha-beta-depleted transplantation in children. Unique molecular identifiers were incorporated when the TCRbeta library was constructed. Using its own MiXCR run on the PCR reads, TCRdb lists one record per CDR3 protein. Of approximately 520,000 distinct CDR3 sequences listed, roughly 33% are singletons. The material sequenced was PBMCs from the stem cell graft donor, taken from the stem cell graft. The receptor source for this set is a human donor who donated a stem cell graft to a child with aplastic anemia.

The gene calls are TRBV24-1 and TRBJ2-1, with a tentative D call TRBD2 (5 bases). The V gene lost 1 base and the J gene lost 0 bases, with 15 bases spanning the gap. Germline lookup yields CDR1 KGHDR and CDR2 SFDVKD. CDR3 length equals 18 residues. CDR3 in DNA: TGTGCCACCAGTGATTTCCCCAAACGGGATTCCTCCTACAATGAGCAGTTCTTC. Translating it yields CATSDFPKRDSSYNEQFF.

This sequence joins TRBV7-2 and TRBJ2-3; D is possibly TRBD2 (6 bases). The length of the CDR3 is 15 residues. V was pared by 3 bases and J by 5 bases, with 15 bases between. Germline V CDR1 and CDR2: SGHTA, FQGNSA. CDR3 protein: CASSFLVGSLDTQYF. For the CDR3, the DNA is TGTGCCAGCAGCTTTCTGGTCGGGAGTCTAGATACGCAGTATTTT.

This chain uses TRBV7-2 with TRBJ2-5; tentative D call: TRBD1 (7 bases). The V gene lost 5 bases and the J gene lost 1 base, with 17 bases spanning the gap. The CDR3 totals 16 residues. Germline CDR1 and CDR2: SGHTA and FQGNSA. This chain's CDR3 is CASSRRQGLGQETQYF. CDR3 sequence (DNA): TGTGCCAGCAGCAGAAGACAGGGACTCGGCCAAGAGACCCAGTACTTC.

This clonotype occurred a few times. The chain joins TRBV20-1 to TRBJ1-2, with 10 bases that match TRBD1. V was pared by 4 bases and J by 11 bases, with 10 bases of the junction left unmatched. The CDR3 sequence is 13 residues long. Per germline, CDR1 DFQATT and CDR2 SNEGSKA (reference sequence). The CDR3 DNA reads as TGCAGTGCTACCTTAGACAGGGGGCAATTGTACACCTTC. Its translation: CSATLDRGQLYTF.

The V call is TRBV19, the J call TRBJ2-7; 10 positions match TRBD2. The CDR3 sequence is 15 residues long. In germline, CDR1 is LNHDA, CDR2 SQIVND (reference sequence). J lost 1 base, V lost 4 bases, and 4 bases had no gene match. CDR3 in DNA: TGTGCCAGTAGTACCGGACTAGCGGCGTCCTACGAGCAGTACGTC. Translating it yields CASSTGLAASYEQYV.

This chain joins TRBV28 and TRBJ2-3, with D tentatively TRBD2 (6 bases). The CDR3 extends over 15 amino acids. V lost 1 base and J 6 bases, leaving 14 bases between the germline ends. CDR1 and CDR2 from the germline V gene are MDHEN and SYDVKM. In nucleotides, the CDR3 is TGTGCCAGCAGTTTATACCGGGAGAGAGTGGATACGCAGTATTTT. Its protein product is CASSLYRERVDTQYF.

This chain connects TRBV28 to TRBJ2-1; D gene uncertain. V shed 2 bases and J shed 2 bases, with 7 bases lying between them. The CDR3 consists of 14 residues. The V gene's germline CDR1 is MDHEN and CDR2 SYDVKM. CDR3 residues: CASSLLLPYNEQFF. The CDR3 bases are TGTGCCAGCAGTTTACTCCTCCCCTACAATGAGCAGTTCTTC.

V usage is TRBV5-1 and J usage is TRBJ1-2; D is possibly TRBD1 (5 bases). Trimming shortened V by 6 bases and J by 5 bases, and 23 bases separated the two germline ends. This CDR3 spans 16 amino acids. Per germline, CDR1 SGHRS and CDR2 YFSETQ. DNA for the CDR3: TGCGCCAGCACACAGAGTGGGGGAAGAGCTGGGTATGGCTACACCTTC. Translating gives CASTQSGGRAGYGYTF.

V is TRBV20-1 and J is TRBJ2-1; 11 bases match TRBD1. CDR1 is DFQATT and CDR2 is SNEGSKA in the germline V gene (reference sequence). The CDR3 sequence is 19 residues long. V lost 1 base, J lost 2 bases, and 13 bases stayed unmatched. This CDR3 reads CSARAQPGQGGNTYNEQFF. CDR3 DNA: TGCAGTGCTAGAGCCCAACCGGGACAGGGGGGAAACACCTACAATGAGCAGTTCTTC.

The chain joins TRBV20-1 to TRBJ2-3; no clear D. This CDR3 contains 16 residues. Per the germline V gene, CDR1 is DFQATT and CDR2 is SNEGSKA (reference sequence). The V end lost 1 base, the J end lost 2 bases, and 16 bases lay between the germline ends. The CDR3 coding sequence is TGCAGTGCTAGAGCCTTAATTTCGGTTTTCACAGATACGCAGTATTTT. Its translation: CSARALISVFTDTQYF.

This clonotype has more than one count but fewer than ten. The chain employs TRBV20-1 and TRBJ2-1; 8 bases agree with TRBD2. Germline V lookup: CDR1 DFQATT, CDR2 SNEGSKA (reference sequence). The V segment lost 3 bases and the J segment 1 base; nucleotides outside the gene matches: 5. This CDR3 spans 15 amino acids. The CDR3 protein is CSARTGTSSYNEQFF. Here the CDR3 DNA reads TGCAGTGCTAGGACCGGGACTAGTTCCTACAATGAGCAGTTCTTC.

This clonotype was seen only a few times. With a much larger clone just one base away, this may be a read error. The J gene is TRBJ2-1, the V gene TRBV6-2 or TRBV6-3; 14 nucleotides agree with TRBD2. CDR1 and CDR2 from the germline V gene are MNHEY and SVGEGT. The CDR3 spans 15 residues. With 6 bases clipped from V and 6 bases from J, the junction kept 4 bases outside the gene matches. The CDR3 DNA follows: TGTGCCAGCAGGCCCGGGACTAGCGGGAGCAATGAGCAGTTCTTC. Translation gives CASRPGTSGSNEQFF.

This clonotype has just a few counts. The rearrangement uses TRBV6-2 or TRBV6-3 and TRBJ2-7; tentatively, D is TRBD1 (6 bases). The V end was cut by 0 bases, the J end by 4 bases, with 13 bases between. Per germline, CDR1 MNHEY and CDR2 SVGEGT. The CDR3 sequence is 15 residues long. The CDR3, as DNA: TGTGCCAGCAGTTACTCGAGCCCTACAGGGTACGAGCAGTACTTC. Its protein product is CASSYSSPTGYEQYF.

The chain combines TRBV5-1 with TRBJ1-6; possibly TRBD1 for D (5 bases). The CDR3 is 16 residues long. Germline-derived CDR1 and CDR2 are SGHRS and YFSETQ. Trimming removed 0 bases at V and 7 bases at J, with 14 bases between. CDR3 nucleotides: TGCGCCAGCAGCTTGGCCGGAGGGGTTGGGAATTCACCCCTCCACTTT. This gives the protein CASSLAGGVGNSPLHF. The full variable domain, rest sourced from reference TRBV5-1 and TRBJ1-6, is KAGVTQTPRYLIKTRGQQVTLSCSPISGHRSVSWYQQTPGQGLQFLFEYFSETQRNKGNFPGRFSGRQFSNSRSEMNVSTLELGDSALYLCASSLAGGVGNSPLHFGNGTRLTVT.

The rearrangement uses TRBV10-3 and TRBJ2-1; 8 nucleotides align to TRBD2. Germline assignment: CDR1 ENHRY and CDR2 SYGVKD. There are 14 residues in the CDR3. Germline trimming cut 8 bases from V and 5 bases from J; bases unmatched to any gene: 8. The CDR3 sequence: CAILKREGNNEQFF. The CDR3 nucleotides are TGTGCCATCCTTAAACGGGAGGGTAACAATGAGCAGTTCTTC.

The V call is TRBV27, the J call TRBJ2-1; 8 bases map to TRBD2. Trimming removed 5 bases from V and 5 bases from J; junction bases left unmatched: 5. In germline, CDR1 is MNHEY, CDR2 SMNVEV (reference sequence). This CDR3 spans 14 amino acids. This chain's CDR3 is CASSPSGPHNEQFF. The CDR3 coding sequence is TGTGCCAGCAGTCCTAGCGGGCCCCACAATGAGCAGTTCTTC.

The CDR3 is CASSLIGQAYTEAFF. CDR3 DNA: TGTGCCAGCAGCTTAATCGGACAGGCTTACACTGAAGCTTTCTTT. The genes are TRBV7-2 and TRBJ1-1; TRBD1 matches at 7 bases. V was clipped by 2 bases and J by 3 bases; unmatched bases: 6. Germline V gives CDR1 SGHTA, CDR2 FQGNSA. The CDR3 sequence is 15 residues long.

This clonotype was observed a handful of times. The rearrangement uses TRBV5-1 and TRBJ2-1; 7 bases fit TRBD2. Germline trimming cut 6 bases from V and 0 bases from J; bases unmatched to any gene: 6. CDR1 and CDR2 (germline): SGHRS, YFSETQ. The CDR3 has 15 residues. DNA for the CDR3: TGCGCCAGCATGGCTAGCGGTTACTCCTACAATGAGCAGTTCTTC. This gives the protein CASMASGYSYNEQFF.

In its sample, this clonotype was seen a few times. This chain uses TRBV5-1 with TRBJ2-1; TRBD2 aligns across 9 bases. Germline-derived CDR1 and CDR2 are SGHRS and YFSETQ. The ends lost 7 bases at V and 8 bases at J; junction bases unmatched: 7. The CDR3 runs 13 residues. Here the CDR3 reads CASVGSGSDEQFF. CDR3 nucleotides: TGCGCCAGCGTGGGTAGCGGGAGTGATGAGCAGTTCTTC.

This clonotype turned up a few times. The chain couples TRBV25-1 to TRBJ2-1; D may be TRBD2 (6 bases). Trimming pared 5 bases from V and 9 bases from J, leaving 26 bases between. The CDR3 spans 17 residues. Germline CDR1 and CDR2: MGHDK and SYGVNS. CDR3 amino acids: CASSPVGLGIGDFEQFF. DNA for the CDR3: TGTGCCAGCAGTCCGGTGGGACTCGGGATTGGGGATTTTGAGCAGTTCTTC.